Listed below are T cell receptor beta chains from one sample, sequenced in a study of Ad26.COV2.S vaccination and SARS-CoV-2 variants. Measured with immunoSEQ multiplex PCR; TCRdb has only the in-frame clones, and not every one. The sample holds around 450,000 clones, 80% to 90% seen once. The source was peripheral blood, collected in a trial of Ad26.COV2.S vaccine versus placebo. All receptors come from a person between 18 and 60 years old who received the Ad26.COV2.S COVID-19 vaccine or a placebo. CDR3s include the opening cysteine and the closing phenylalanine or tryptophan. D genes are given only for firm matches. Rows may omit the clone size; those that give it use once, few, many or a size class.

-	TRBJ2-7	-	TRBV5-1	CASSLTLTEGREQYF	TGCGCCAGCAGCTTGACCCTAACCGAGGGGCGCGAGCAGTACTTC
TRBD2	TRBJ2-2	-	TRBV4-3	CASSQRGITGELFF	TGCGCCAGCAGCCAGCGGGGGATCACCGGGGAGCTGTTTTTT
-	TRBJ2-3	-	TRBV27	CASSASRPNTDTQYF	TGTGCCAGCAGTGCTTCGAGGCCCAACACAGATACGCAGTATTTT
-	TRBJ2-7	-	TRBV6-5	CASSPTRYDEQYF	TGTGCCAGCAGTCCGACACGATATGACGAGCAGTACTTC
-	TRBJ2-5	-	TRBV12-3/TRBV12-4	CASSPGRKETQYF	TGTGCCAGCAGCCCCGGACGGAAAGAGACCCAGTACTTC
-	TRBJ1-1	-	TRBV27	CASSSSGQGNTEAFF	TGTGCCAGCAGTTCATCGGGCCAGGGGAACACTGAAGCTTTCTTT
TRBD2	TRBJ2-1	-	TRBV27	CASSKRRTSGNNEQFF	TGTGCCAGCAGTAAACGGAGGACTAGCGGCAACAATGAGCAGTTCTTC
-	TRBJ1-2	-	TRBV30	CAWSPPTQRSRGYTF	TGTGCCTGGAGTCCCCCTACACAGCGATCCAGGGGCTACACCTTC
-	TRBJ2-7	-	TRBV10-3	CAIRGGQRYEQYF	TGTGCCATCAGGGGGGGACAGCGCTACGAGCAGTACTTC
TRBD1	TRBJ1-2	-	TRBV27	CASKRTGVYYGYTF	TGTGCCAGCAAAAGGACAGGGGTATACTATGGCTACACCTTC
-	TRBJ2-7	-	TRBV6-5	CASKGGSSYEQYF	TGTGCCAGCAAAGGAGGGAGCTCCTACGAGCAGTACTTC
-	TRBJ1-4	-	TRBV9	CASSVSSGQNEKLFF	TGTGCCAGCAGCGTATCCTCAGGGCAAAATGAAAAACTGTTTTTT
-	TRBJ2-5	-	TRBV2	CASHRGGGTQYF	TGTGCCAGCCACAGGGGAGGAGGGACCCAGTACTTC
TRBD1	TRBJ2-2	-	TRBV6-6	CASRRDSANTGELFF	TGTGCCAGCAGAAGGGACAGCGCGAACACCGGGGAGCTGTTTTTT
TRBD1	TRBJ1-1	-	TRBV5-6	CASSLVDRKKNTEAFF	TGTGCCAGCAGCTTGGTGGACAGGAAGAAGAACACTGAAGCTTTCTTT
TRBD2	TRBJ2-1	-	TRBV24-1	CATSDLAPVAGGFNEQFF	TGTGCCACCAGTGATTTAGCTCCAGTTGCGGGAGGGTTCAATGAGCAGTTCTTC
TRBD1	TRBJ1-2	-	TRBV28	CAADGRGNGYTF	TGTGCCGCCGACGGCAGGGGGAATGGCTACACCTTC
-	TRBJ1-5	-	TRBV6-6	CASSPTTGPYNQPQHF	TGTGCCAGCAGTCCGACGACAGGACCCTACAATCAGCCCCAGCATTTT
-	TRBJ2-5	-	TRBV6-5	CASRREETQYF	TGTGCCAGCAGGAGGGAAGAGACCCAGTACTTC
-	TRBJ1-2	-	TRBV5-5	CASGGHLNYGYTF	TGTGCCAGCGGGGGGCACCTAAACTATGGCTACACCTTC
-	TRBJ2-6	few	TRBV19	CASNFPSGANVLTF	TGTGCCAGTAATTTCCCCTCTGGGGCCAACGTCCTGACTTTC
TRBD1	TRBJ1-2	once	TRBV7-8	CASSSQRTGERGYTF	TGTGCCAGCAGCTCCCAAAGGACAGGGGAACGGGGCTACACCTTC
TRBD1	TRBJ2-5	-	TRBV5-1	CASSTGLVETQYF	TGCGCCAGTTCGACAGGGCTGGTAGAGACCCAGTACTTC
-	TRBJ2-5	-	TRBV20-1	CSASTTGTQGTQYF	TGCAGTGCTAGTACGACAGGCACCCAAGGGACCCAGTACTTC
-	TRBJ1-1	-	TRBV10-3	CAIRSQANTEAFF	TGTGCCATCAGGTCCCAGGCGAACACTGAAGCTTTCTTT
-	TRBJ1-2	few	TRBV7-2	CASSLDGTPYGYTF	TGTGCCAGCAGCTTAGATGGGACACCATATGGCTACACCTTC
-	TRBJ2-3	once	TRBV7-2	CASSLNGGYTDTQYF	TGTGCCAGCAGCTTAAACGGGGGATACACAGATACGCAGTATTTT
-	TRBJ2-1	-	TRBV5-1	CASSLDVLAFSYNEQFF	TGCGCCAGCAGCTTGGATGTCCTAGCGTTTTCCTACAATGAGCAGTTCTTC
-	TRBJ1-5	-	TRBV28	CASRETGIGPQHF	TGTGCCAGCAGGGAAACAGGGATCGGGCCCCAGCATTTT
-	TRBJ1-2	-	TRBV6-1	CASSDGGTGVYGYTF	TGTGCCAGCAGTGATGGCGGCACAGGTGTCTATGGCTACACCTTC
-	TRBJ1-5	-	TRBV29-1	CSVRGPGSNQPQHF	TGCAGCGTTCGGGGACCAGGAAGCAATCAGCCCCAGCATTTT
-	TRBJ1-3	-	TRBV4-1	CASSPTGVYSGNTIYF	TGCGCCAGCAGCCCGACGGGCGTATACTCTGGAAACACCATATATTTT
-	TRBJ1-1	-	TRBV19	CASNGGGTTEAFF	TGTGCCAGTAATGGAGGGGGGACCACTGAAGCTTTCTTT
-	TRBJ2-7	-	TRBV5-1	CASSLAGFSYEQYF	TGCGCCAGCAGTTTGGCAGGCTTCTCCTACGAGCAGTACTTC
-	TRBJ1-4	-	TRBV5-4	CASSLGGNNEKLFF	TGTGCCAGCAGCTTGGGAGGGAATAATGAAAAACTGTTTTTT
-	TRBJ2-1	-	TRBV11-2	CASGDGSSYNEQFF	TGTGCCAGCGGTGATGGGAGCTCCTACAATGAGCAGTTCTTC
-	TRBJ1-1	-	TRBV6-5	CASNPAGPNTEAFF	TGTGCCAGCAACCCTGCAGGGCCAAACACTGAAGCTTTCTTT
-	TRBJ1-2	-	TRBV5-4	CASSTDRYGYTF	TGTGCCAGCAGCACGGACAGATATGGCTACACCTTC
-	TRBJ1-2	-	TRBV5-8	CASSLWSEANYGYTF	TGTGCCAGCAGCTTGTGGTCAGAAGCTAACTATGGCTACACCTTC
-	TRBJ2-7	-	TRBV5-1	CASSLGGREQYF	TGCGCCAGCAGCTTAGGGGGTCGCGAGCAGTACTTC
-	TRBJ2-5	once	TRBV5-1	CASSLALVQETQYF	TGCGCCAGCAGCTTGGCTTTAGTCCAAGAGACCCAGTACTTC
-	TRBJ1-1	-	TRBV9	CASSVVASGTEAFF	TGTGCCAGCAGCGTCGTCGCCAGTGGCACTGAAGCTTTCTTT
TRBD2	TRBJ2-1	once	TRBV27	CASSPWTSASYNEQFF	TGTGCCAGCAGTCCTTGGACTAGCGCCTCCTACAATGAGCAGTTCTTC
-	TRBJ1-2	-	TRBV12-3/TRBV12-4	CASSLRANYGYTF	TGTGCCAGCAGCCTCAGGGCGAACTATGGCTACACCTTC
-	TRBJ2-5	-	TRBV5-5	CASSPLTLGVGNQETQYF	TGTGCCAGCAGCCCACTGACGTTGGGGGTAGGGAACCAAGAGACCCAGTACTTC